Listed below are T cell receptor beta chains from one sample, sequenced in a study of beta chain features in type 1 diabetes. The table came from immunoSEQ multiplex PCR; TCRdb's copy has only in-frame clones and leaves some out. The table includes about 130,000 clones, about a tenth detected once. The sequenced sample consisted of central memory CD4+ T cells from blood. The source is a young man in good health. CDR3s include the opening cysteine and the closing phenylalanine or tryptophan. D genes are given only for firm matches. Where a row states a size, it is once, few, many or the class of an expanded clone; other rows omit it.

abundance: few; v_gene: TRBV7-8; d_gene: TRBD1; j_gene: TRBJ2-7; CDR3aa: CASSLRPGTGGVAIYEQYF; CDR3nt: TGTGCCAGCAGCTTACGCCCCGGGACAGGGGGCGTTGCTATCTACGAGCAGTACTTC
abundance: .; v_gene: TRBV6-5; d_gene: TRBD1; j_gene: TRBJ2-1; CDR3aa: CASSLDRGAYNEQFF; CDR3nt: TGTGCCAGCAGTTTGGACAGGGGTGCCTACAATGAGCAGTTCTTC
abundance: few; v_gene: TRBV7-2; d_gene: .; j_gene: TRBJ2-1; CDR3aa: CASSPGDRNEQFF; CDR3nt: TGTGCCAGCAGCCCTGGAGATAGGAATGAGCAGTTCTTC
abundance: many; v_gene: TRBV7-9; d_gene: .; j_gene: TRBJ2-5; CDR3aa: CASSPTGYPQETQYF; CDR3nt: TGTGCCAGCAGCCCAACAGGGTATCCCCAAGAGACCCAGTACTTC
abundance: few; v_gene: TRBV9; d_gene: TRBD1; j_gene: TRBJ1-1; CDR3aa: CASGTGNTEAFF; CDR3nt: TGTGCCAGCGGGACAGGGAACACTGAAGCTTTCTTT
abundance: few; v_gene: TRBV4-3; d_gene: .; j_gene: TRBJ2-1; CDR3aa: CASSPAGPNEQFF; CDR3nt: TGCGCCAGCAGCCCGGCGGGGCCCAATGAGCAGTTCTTC
abundance: few; v_gene: TRBV10-3; d_gene: TRBD2; j_gene: TRBJ2-5; CDR3aa: CAPSGGRETQYF; CDR3nt: TGTGCCCCAAGCGGGGGGCGAGAGACCCAGTACTTC
abundance: few; v_gene: TRBV28; d_gene: .; j_gene: TRBJ1-5; CDR3aa: CASSAGRNQPQHF; CDR3nt: TGTGCCAGCAGCGCAGGGCGGAATCAGCCCCAGCATTTT
abundance: .; v_gene: TRBV7-6; d_gene: TRBD2; j_gene: TRBJ2-3; CDR3aa: CASSQRRGGTDTQYF; CDR3nt: TGTGCCAGCAGTCAAAGGCGGGGGGGCACAGATACGCAGTATTTT
abundance: few; v_gene: TRBV6-6; d_gene: .; j_gene: TRBJ2-5; CDR3aa: CASSYGSSGTQYF; CDR3nt: TGTGCCAGCAGTTACGGTAGCAGTGGGACCCAGTACTTC
abundance: few; v_gene: TRBV5-1; d_gene: TRBD1; j_gene: TRBJ1-2; CDR3aa: CASSFLEGQNYGYTF; CDR3nt: TGCGCCAGCAGCTTTTTAGAGGGACAGAACTATGGCTACACCTTC
abundance: few; v_gene: TRBV5-4; d_gene: .; j_gene: TRBJ2-4; CDR3aa: CASSAVGAKNIQYF; CDR3nt: TGTGCCAGCAGTGCGGTTGGAGCCAAAAACATTCAGTACTTC
abundance: .; v_gene: TRBV2; d_gene: TRBD1; j_gene: TRBJ2-5; CDR3aa: CASSGVGGRETQYF; CDR3nt: TGTGCCAGCAGTGGGGTAGGGGGCCGAGAGACCCAGTACTTC
abundance: few; v_gene: TRBV5-1; d_gene: TRBD1; j_gene: TRBJ2-1; CDR3aa: CASSAGTGPPGVPYNEQFF; CDR3nt: TGCGCCAGCAGCGCCGGGACAGGGCCTCCAGGGGTCCCATACAATGAGCAGTTCTTC
abundance: .; v_gene: TRBV7-2; d_gene: TRBD1; j_gene: TRBJ2-6; CDR3aa: CASSLSQGAGANVLTF; CDR3nt: TGTGCCAGCAGCTTATCACAGGGGGCTGGGGCCAACGTCCTGACTTTC
abundance: .; v_gene: TRBV4-1; d_gene: .; j_gene: TRBJ1-5; CDR3aa: CASSPSGIAQPQHF; CDR3nt: TGCGCCAGCAGCCCTTCGGGGATAGCTCAGCCCCAGCATTTT
abundance: .; v_gene: TRBV28; d_gene: .; j_gene: TRBJ1-2; CDR3aa: CAVEFNYGYTF; CDR3nt: TGTGCCGTGGAGTTTAACTATGGCTACACCTTC
abundance: few; v_gene: TRBV7-2; d_gene: .; j_gene: TRBJ1-4; CDR3aa: CASSSRGEKLFF; CDR3nt: TGTGCCAGCAGCTCTCGGGGTGAAAAACTGTTTTTT
abundance: .; v_gene: TRBV4-1; d_gene: .; j_gene: TRBJ1-2; CDR3aa: CASSQDLKGSGYTF; CDR3nt: TGCGCCAGCAGCCAAGATCTGAAGGGGTCGGGCTACACCTTC
abundance: few; v_gene: TRBV30; d_gene: .; j_gene: TRBJ1-4; CDR3aa: CAWSSLRTGNEKLFF; CDR3nt: TGTGCCTGGAGTTCATTGCGGACTGGGAATGAAAAACTGTTTTTT
abundance: .; v_gene: TRBV6-1; d_gene: TRBD1; j_gene: TRBJ1-1; CDR3aa: CASGQGNTEAFF; CDR3nt: TGTGCCAGCGGACAGGGGAACACTGAAGCTTTCTTT
abundance: .; v_gene: TRBV27; d_gene: TRBD2; j_gene: TRBJ2-3; CDR3aa: CASSPAGGRADTQYF; CDR3nt: TGTGCCAGCAGTCCTGCGGGGGGGCGAGCAGATACGCAGTATTTT
abundance: few; v_gene: TRBV4-1; d_gene: TRBD1; j_gene: TRBJ2-2; CDR3aa: CASSRQGAGELFF; CDR3nt: TGCGCCAGCAGCCGACAGGGGGCCGGGGAGCTGTTTTTT
abundance: few; v_gene: TRBV11-2; d_gene: TRBD2; j_gene: TRBJ2-7; CDR3aa: CASSPGTSSYEQYF; CDR3nt: TGTGCCAGCAGCCCCGGGACTAGCTCCTACGAGCAGTACTTC
abundance: many; v_gene: TRBV7-9; d_gene: .; j_gene: TRBJ1-5; CDR3aa: CATLRSNQPQHF; CDR3nt: TGTGCCACCCTGAGGAGCAATCAGCCCCAGCATTTT
abundance: few; v_gene: TRBV30; d_gene: .; j_gene: TRBJ1-1; CDR3aa: CAWSATANTEAFF; CDR3nt: TGTGCCTGGAGTGCCACAGCTAACACTGAAGCTTTCTTT
abundance: .; v_gene: TRBV19; d_gene: .; j_gene: TRBJ1-1; CDR3aa: CASSVLRMNTEAFF; CDR3nt: TGTGCCAGTAGTGTGCTGCGGATGAACACTGAAGCTTTCTTT
abundance: .; v_gene: TRBV11-2; d_gene: .; j_gene: TRBJ2-7; CDR3aa: CASSLTFSYEQYF; CDR3nt: TGTGCCAGCAGTCTCACTTTCTCCTACGAGCAGTACTTC
abundance: few; v_gene: TRBV7-2; d_gene: TRBD1; j_gene: TRBJ2-1; CDR3aa: CASSTPDRSSYNEQFF; CDR3nt: TGTGCCAGCAGCACCCCGGACAGGAGCTCCTACAATGAGCAGTTCTTC
abundance: .; v_gene: TRBV5-1; d_gene: TRBD1; j_gene: TRBJ2-7; CDR3aa: CASSLVGTGAYEQYF; CDR3nt: TGCGCCAGCAGCTTGGTGGGGACAGGAGCCTACGAGCAGTACTTC
abundance: .; v_gene: TRBV30; d_gene: TRBD1; j_gene: TRBJ2-2; CDR3aa: CAWRDRGETGELFF; CDR3nt: TGTGCCTGGAGGGACAGGGGTGAAACCGGGGAGCTGTTTTTT
abundance: few; v_gene: TRBV5-4; d_gene: TRBD1; j_gene: TRBJ2-4; CDR3aa: CASSLQGTKNIQYF; CDR3nt: TGTGCCAGCAGCTTACAGGGGACCAAAAACATTCAGTACTTC
abundance: few; v_gene: TRBV27; d_gene: .; j_gene: TRBJ1-2; CDR3aa: CASSLSRGSSNYGYTF; CDR3nt: TGTGCCAGCAGTTTATCGAGAGGGAGTTCTAACTATGGCTACACCTTC
abundance: few; v_gene: TRBV19; d_gene: TRBD1; j_gene: TRBJ1-5; CDR3aa: CASTDEQGDQPQHF; CDR3nt: TGTGCCAGTACCGACGAACAGGGGGATCAGCCCCAGCATTTT
abundance: few; v_gene: TRBV4-2; d_gene: TRBD2; j_gene: TRBJ2-4; CDR3aa: CASSPPRGAGDRGNIQYF; CDR3nt: TGTGCCAGCAGCCCCCCCCGGGGAGCGGGGGACCGGGGGAACATTCAGTACTTC
abundance: .; v_gene: TRBV7-8; d_gene: .; j_gene: TRBJ2-3; CDR3aa: CASSLKRRGGTDTQYF; CDR3nt: TGTGCCAGCAGCTTGAAAAGGCGGGGTGGCACAGATACGCAGTATTTT
abundance: .; v_gene: TRBV6-5; d_gene: .; j_gene: TRBJ2-7; CDR3aa: CASSYLAPPQYF; CDR3nt: TGTGCCAGCAGTTACTTGGCCCCCCCGCAGTACTTC
abundance: many; v_gene: TRBV30; d_gene: .; j_gene: TRBJ1-1; CDR3aa: CAWSLGVNTEAFF; CDR3nt: TGTGCCTGGAGTTTAGGGGTAAACACTGAAGCTTTCTTT
abundance: few; v_gene: TRBV28; d_gene: .; j_gene: TRBJ2-7; CDR3aa: CASSLLLYEQYF; CDR3nt: TGTGCCAGCAGTCTCCTCCTCTACGAGCAGTACTTC
abundance: .; v_gene: TRBV5-1; d_gene: .; j_gene: TRBJ2-1; CDR3aa: CASSFGQIHNEQFF; CDR3nt: TGCGCCAGCAGCTTTGGTCAGATACACAATGAGCAGTTCTTC
abundance: few; v_gene: TRBV6-4; d_gene: TRBD1; j_gene: TRBJ2-6; CDR3aa: CASSEQGQGANVLTF; CDR3nt: TGTGCCAGCAGTGAACAGGGGCAAGGGGCCAACGTCCTGACTTTC
abundance: few; v_gene: TRBV28; d_gene: .; j_gene: TRBJ1-5; CDR3aa: CASSLRSQVNQPQHF; CDR3nt: TGTGCCAGCAGTTTAAGGTCTCAGGTCAATCAGCCCCAGCATTTT
abundance: .; v_gene: TRBV7-8; d_gene: .; j_gene: TRBJ1-4; CDR3aa: CASRPTRTGLNEKLFF; CDR3nt: TGTGCCAGCAGGCCTACCAGGACTGGCCTTAATGAAAAACTGTTTTTT
abundance: .; v_gene: TRBV5-1; d_gene: .; j_gene: TRBJ2-3; CDR3aa: CASRFEFTDTQYF; CDR3nt: TGCGCCAGCAGGTTTGAGTTCACAGATACGCAGTATTTT
abundance: few; v_gene: TRBV19; d_gene: .; j_gene: TRBJ1-2; CDR3aa: CASTHPGDWSYGYTF; CDR3nt: TGTGCCAGTACCCATCCGGGTGACTGGAGTTATGGCTACACCTTC
abundance: many; v_gene: TRBV28; d_gene: .; j_gene: TRBJ1-6; CDR3aa: CASRGQSYNSPLHF; CDR3nt: TGTGCCAGCAGGGGCCAGAGCTATAATTCACCCCTCCACTTT
abundance: few; v_gene: TRBV30; d_gene: TRBD1; j_gene: TRBJ2-7; CDR3aa: CAWDRGLYEQYF; CDR3nt: TGTGCCTGGGACAGGGGGCTTTACGAGCAGTACTTC
abundance: .; v_gene: TRBV5-1; d_gene: .; j_gene: TRBJ2-3; CDR3aa: CASSAASRADTQYF; CDR3nt: TGCGCCAGCTCCGCAGCCTCCCGGGCAGATACGCAGTATTTT
abundance: .; v_gene: TRBV7-2; d_gene: TRBD2; j_gene: TRBJ2-3; CDR3aa: CASSSRTSGGAATQYF; CDR3nt: TGTGCCAGCAGCTCAAGGACTAGCGGGGGGGCAGCTACGCAGTATTTT
abundance: many; v_gene: TRBV29-1; d_gene: .; j_gene: TRBJ2-3; CDR3aa: CSVGLSTDTQYF; CDR3nt: TGCAGCGTTGGGCTTAGCACAGATACGCAGTATTTT
abundance: .; v_gene: TRBV9; d_gene: TRBD1; j_gene: TRBJ1-1; CDR3aa: CASSARQGLNTEAFF; CDR3nt: TGTGCCAGCAGCGCCCGACAGGGCCTGAACACTGAAGCTTTCTTT
abundance: .; v_gene: TRBV15; d_gene: TRBD2; j_gene: TRBJ2-5; CDR3aa: CATKQAVGGQETQYF; CDR3nt: TGTGCCACCAAGCAAGCGGTCGGGGGGCAAGAGACCCAGTACTTC
abundance: many; v_gene: TRBV5-1; d_gene: TRBD2; j_gene: TRBJ2-3; CDR3aa: CASSLLAGGTDTQYF; CDR3nt: TGCGCCAGCAGCTTACTAGCGGGGGGAACAGATACGCAGTATTTT
abundance: many; v_gene: TRBV4-2; d_gene: TRBD2; j_gene: TRBJ2-3; CDR3aa: CASSQERSGGDTQYF; CDR3nt: TGTGCCAGCAGCCAAGAGAGGAGCGGGGGGGATACGCAGTATTTT
abundance: few; v_gene: TRBV5-1; d_gene: TRBD1; j_gene: TRBJ1-2; CDR3aa: CASNNPTGGSGYTF; CDR3nt: TGCGCCAGCAACAACCCAACAGGGGGTAGTGGCTACACCTTC